This T cell receptor (beta chain) was captured in a study of cytomegalovirus exposure and HLA in healthy donors. Some clones are missing from TCRdb's copy, which holds only in-frame ones; the method was immunoSEQ multiplex PCR. Of 71,000 or so clones in the sample, about 94% were seen once. Trimming removed 6 bases from V and 4 bases from J; junction bases left unmatched: 4. In germline, CDR1 is MNHEY, CDR2 SVGAGI. CDR3 length: 14 amino acids. This TCR derives from a woman between 18 and 30 years old in good health and CMV-seronegative. V and J are TRBV6-5 and TRBJ1-1; 11 bases agree with TRBD1. The sequencing input was PBMCs. CDR3 sequence reads: CASRRGTGGTEAFF. The CDR3 DNA is TGTGCCAGCAGACGGGGGACAGGGGGCACTGAAGCTTTCTTT.